This note documents a single T cell receptor beta chain sequence. Its antigen remains unidentified. Germline V gives CDR1 SGHAT, CDR2 FQNNGV. V was clipped by 5 bases and J by 2 bases; unmatched bases: 12. The CDR3 has 16 residues. This entry comes from a study of radiation and T cells in renal cell carcinoma. Broader study findings: From baseline, blood top tumor clonotypes peaked at 2 weeks post-radiation.

Here immunoSEQ multiplex PCR was the method, and the copy in TCRdb shows in-frame clones only, minus some. The profile shows over 120,000 clones, 86% of them singletons. Time point of the sample: blood 4 weeks post-SBRT, at nephrectomy. Described treatment: 15 Gy SBRT to primary tumor, nephrectomy 4 weeks later. Nephrectomy followed 15 Gy stereotactic body radiation by 4 weeks. The V gene is TRBV11-2, the J gene TRBJ2-7; 7 bases line up with TRBD1. The specimen was blood, collected from a patient whose treatment included radiotherapy and nephrectomy. The TCR comes from a woman in her 50s with renal cell carcinoma. The DNA for the CDR3 is TGTGCCAGCAGCCCCCTCAACCGGGACAGAGCCTACGAGCAGTACTTC. It codes for CASSPLNRDRAYEQYF.